This T cell receptor (beta chain) was captured by sequencing in a study of cytomegalovirus exposure and HLA in healthy donors. General study points: Serostatus for CMV was the only available immune exposure information. Published work reported that the classifier diagnosed cytomegalovirus status with high specificity and sensitivity.

Primers: 60 Vbeta forward and 13 Jbeta reverse. Profiled with immunoSEQ multiplex PCR; TCRdb holds only in-frame clones, not every one. The table includes around 140,000 clones, more than 65% detected once. This clone appeared a few times. Its antigen is unknown. CDR1 and CDR2 from the germline V gene are MNHNS and SASEGT. The germline V and J ends were trimmed by 3 bases and 8 bases, with 13 bases remaining between them. This CDR3 spans 14 amino acids. Donors in the study were healthy people who gave bone marrow. This TCR was sampled from a male donor in good health and CMV-seropositive. Sequenced: PBMCs. The chain links TRBV6-1 to TRBJ1-4; D may be TRBD1 (6 bases). CDR3 DNA: TGTGCCAGCAGTGAGGGCAGGGGAGACGAAAAACTGTTTTTT. This translates into CASSEGRGDEKLFF.